The clone carrying this TCR beta chain was counted between two and nine times. Its antigen is undetermined. The data stem from a study of T cells after yellow fever vaccination. Study-wide results and limits: Abundant clonotypes (contaminants from the bulk population) could be present in FACS-sorted repertoires. Researchers report a weaker secondary response that nonetheless peaked faster, day 5 versus 15. Researchers noted that a small share of clonotypes showed up in both CD4 and CD8 compartments. Most primary-vaccination clones reappeared after the booster (about 97% CD4, approximately 88% CD8).

TCRdb analysed the 5' RACE reads with MiXCR anew, one entry per CDR3 protein. The table shows 300,000 to 400,000 distinct CDR3 sequences, with approximately 12% occurring only once. CDR3 length: 13 residues. After removal of 3 bases from V and 6 bases from J, the junction contained 4 bases not matched to a gene. The germline gives CDR1 DFQATT, CDR2 SNEGSKA (reference sequence). The input for sequencing was CD4+ T cells sorted from PBMCs, taken 15 days after the yellow fever booster vaccination. The origin of this receptor is a man younger than 30 who received the YFV17D yellow fever vaccine. This chain links TRBV20-1 with TRBJ2-4, with 8 bases fitting TRBD1. CDR3 nucleotide sequence: TGCAGTGCTAGTGGAGACAGGGGAAACATTCAGTACTTC. Translation gives CSASGDRGNIQYF.